This T cell receptor beta chain derives from a study of cytomegalovirus exposure and HLA in healthy donors. With 5 bases removed from V and 3 bases from J, the gap between germline ends came to 11 bases. The CDR3 sequence is 14 residues long. CDR1 and CDR2 from the germline V gene are PRHDT and FYEKMQ (reference sequence). A word on this clone: The antigen is undetermined.

Study-wide points: When analyzed later, a missense DCLRE1C variant was found to be linked to TCR beta V- and J-gene trimming.

Use of 60 Vbeta and 13 Jbeta primers characterized the PCR. Some clones are missing from TCRdb's copy, which holds only in-frame ones; the method was immunoSEQ multiplex PCR. The data hold about 190,000 clones, with around 90% observed a single time. This receptor was obtained from a boy aged 2 to 10 in good health and CMV-seronegative. Sample: PBMCs. The V gene is TRBV13, the J gene TRBJ2-1; maybe TRBD2 (5 bases). The CDR3 nucleotides read TGTGCCAGCAGCCCTAGCCCTATCTACAATGAGCAGTTCTTC. It yields the protein CASSPSPIYNEQFF.